These 20 T cell receptor beta chains were sequenced from one sample in a study of blood T cells in healthy people across ages. With a J-beta primer mix and a sample-barcoded 5' primer, a second PCR ran roughly 6 to 12 cycles. Via MiXCR, TCRdb re-called the 5' RACE reads, giving one row per CDR3 protein. The table includes 1,100,000 or so distinct CDR3 sequences, 35% to 55% detected once. The specimen sequenced was blood. The receptors stem from a woman aged 55-70 years in good health.

This clonotype was detected many times. The chain joins TRBV7-2 to TRBJ2-7; D is possibly TRBD2 (6 bases). V lost 2 bases, J lost 4 bases, and 15 bases lay in between. The CDR3 has 15 residues. Looked up from germline, CDR1 is SGHTA and CDR2 is FQGNSA. The CDR3 DNA follows: TGTGCCAGCAGCTTAAATCACGGAGGGGCTTACGAGCAGTACTTC. Translation gives CASSLNHGGAYEQYF.

This clonotype came up a few times. The rearrangement links TRBV20-1 to TRBJ2-5; 10 nucleotides match TRBD2. The end of the DNA is better explained by TRBJ2-7, so the J call may be wrong. Germline CDR1 reads DFQATT; CDR2 reads SNEGSKA (reference sequence). The CDR3 totals 15 residues. CDR3 protein: CSAIELAGSSYEQYF. CDR3 nucleotides: TGCAGTGCCATCGAACTAGCGGGAAGTTCGTACGAGCAGTACTTC.

This clonotype was detected only once. The gene calls are TRBV11-2 and TRBJ2-7, with 16 bases identical to TRBD2. Germline V gene lookup returns CDR1 SGHAT and CDR2 FQNNGV. V lost 8 bases and J lost 5; bases outside the gene matches: 6. The CDR3 extends over 15 amino acids. CDR3 loop: CASWGLAGGPHEQYF. The CDR3 nucleotides are TGTGCCAGCTGGGGACTAGCGGGAGGGCCCCACGAGCAGTACTTC.

The CDR3 nucleotides are TGTGCCAGCAGCTTAGCGACTAGCGGGGGCCAAGAGACCCAGTACTTC. The encoded protein is CASSLATSGGQETQYF. The chain carries TRBV7-2 and TRBJ2-5; 12 bases match TRBD2. The J segment lost 1 base and the V segment lost 0 bases, leaving 0 bases of the junction unmatched. The CDR3 is 16 amino acids. Germline CDR1 reads SGHTA; CDR2 reads FQGNSA.

The J gene is TRBJ2-5, the V gene TRBV11-2; D unclear. The CDR3 extends over 14 amino acids. The V gene lost 1 base and the J gene lost 4 bases, with 10 bases spanning the gap. Germline V lookup: CDR1 SGHAT, CDR2 FQNNGV. The CDR3 sequence is CASSLGSAGETQYF. CDR3 bases: TGTGCCAGCAGCTTAGGGTCGGCCGGAGAGACCCAGTACTTC.

The rearrangement joins TRBV29-1 to TRBJ1-4; 9 nucleotides line up with TRBD1. J gave up 4 bases and V 5 bases, and 2 bases lay outside the gene matches. CDR1 SQVTM and CDR2 ANQGSEA come from the germline V gene. The CDR3 covers 13 residues. CDR3 sequence reads: CSVLDRGNEKLFF. The DNA of the CDR3 is TGCAGCGTTCTGGACAGGGGTAATGAAAAACTGTTTTTT.

This clonotype came up many times. The chain couples TRBV27 to TRBJ2-1, with 7 positions matching TRBD2. J lost 9 bases, V lost 2 bases, and 7 bases had no gene match. This CDR3 region has 14 residues. The germline CDR1 and CDR2 sequences are MNHEY and SMNVEV (reference sequence). The CDR3 nucleotides are TGTGCCAGCAGTTTAAGACTAGCCGATCCTGAGCAGTTCTTC. It encodes CASSLRLADPEQFF.

The CDR3 DNA reads TGTGCCAGCGCCATTAGGCGGGGGCTGGCAAACTATGGCTACACCTTC. Encoded protein: CASAIRRGLANYGYTF. The J gene is TRBJ1-2, the V gene TRBV6-5; a possible D gene is TRBD1 (6 bases). The CDR3 is 16 amino acids. Germline CDR1 reads MNHEY; CDR2 reads SVGAGI. The germline V and J ends were trimmed by 8 bases and 2 bases, with 21 bases remaining between them.

J is TRBJ2-1 and V is TRBV20-1, with no clear D. Trimming cost V 5 bases and J 2 bases, with 16 bases left between them. This CDR3 is built from 15 residues. The germline V gene has CDR1 DFQATT and CDR2 SNEGSKA (reference sequence). CDR3 region: CSAPWDRRTYNEQFF. The CDR3 region has the DNA TGCAGTGCTCCCTGGGATAGGAGAACCTACAATGAGCAGTTCTTC.

This rearrangement joins TRBV25-1 to TRBJ2-1; no reliable D call. CDR3 size: 14 residues. V lost 2 bases to trimming and J lost 5 bases, with 10 bases between them. Germline-derived CDR1 and CDR2 are MGHDK and SYGVNS. The CDR3 DNA is TGTGCCAGCAGTGAAATCACAGAGGACAATGAGCAGTTCTTC. This codes for CASSEITEDNEQFF.

The chain links TRBV20-1 to TRBJ2-1; 10 bases map to TRBD1. The CDR3 consists of 14 residues. The trim removed 6 bases at V and 3 bases at J, leaving 5 bases unmatched. The germline gives CDR1 DFQATT, CDR2 SNEGSKA (reference sequence). The CDR3 region is CSAIRDRGYNEQFF. In nucleotides, the CDR3 is TGCAGTGCCATCCGGGACAGGGGCTACAATGAGCAGTTCTTC.

A remark on this clonotype: This clone may be a read error of a much larger clone one base away. The chain recombines TRBV25-1 with TRBJ2-7; 7 bases align to TRBD1. This CDR3 is 13 amino acids long. Per germline, CDR1 MGHDK and CDR2 SYGVNS. CDR3: CVSSEQGLYEQYF. The CDR3 DNA reads TGTGTCAGCAGTGAACAGGGGCTCTACGAGCAGTACTTC.

The chain couples TRBV2 to TRBJ2-1; D not resolved. This CDR3 is 13 amino acids long. V was trimmed by 6 bases and J by 6 bases, leaving 12 bases between them. The germline CDR1 and CDR2 sequences are SNHLY and FYNNEI. DNA of the CDR3: TGTGCCAGCAGGGGCCAGACCCCCAATGAGCAGTTCTTC. It yields the protein CASRGQTPNEQFF.

The chain carries TRBV6-5 and TRBJ2-5; 8 positions match TRBD2. CDR1 and CDR2 from the germline V gene are MNHEY and SVGAGI. The CDR3 is 14 amino acids. Germline trimming cut 8 bases from V and 4 bases from J; bases unmatched to any gene: 9. CDR3 loop: CASSRAGAPETQYF. CDR3 bases: TGTGCCAGCTCAAGAGCGGGGGCCCCAGAGACCCAGTACTTC.

CDR3 sequence: CATSRNGLAGETYEQYF. CDR3 nucleotides: TGTGCCACCAGCAGAAATGGACTAGCGGGAGAGACCTACGAGCAGTACTTC. This rearrangement joins TRBV15 to TRBJ2-7; 13 bases fit TRBD2. The length of the CDR3 is 17 residues. Germline trimming cut 2 bases from V and 2 bases from J; bases unmatched to any gene: 6. Looked up from germline, CDR1 is LNHNV and CDR2 is YYDKDF (reference sequence).

This chain uses TRBV3-1 with TRBJ2-1; D is unresolved. The germline CDR1 and CDR2 sequences are LGHDT and YNNKEL (reference sequence). V gave up 8 bases and J gave up 5 bases, with 13 bases separating them. The CDR3 loop spans 13 amino acids. The DNA for the CDR3 is TGTGCCAGCGCTGATTATAGACACAATGAGCAGTTCTTC. It encodes CASADYRHNEQFF.

This clonotype was seen a few times. The chain combines TRBV11-2 with TRBJ1-1; the match to TRBD1 covers 9 bases. The CDR3 runs to 15 residues. J gave up 6 bases and V 1 base, and 6 bases lay outside the gene matches. Germline lookup yields CDR1 SGHAT and CDR2 FQNNGV. This CDR3 is CASSLVQGALAEAFF. The CDR3 DNA reads TGTGCCAGCAGCTTAGTACAGGGGGCTTTGGCTGAAGCTTTCTTT.

The V and J genes are TRBV9 and TRBJ2-1; D is undetermined. This CDR3 spans 17 amino acids. V was trimmed by 4 bases and J by 1 base, leaving 18 bases between them. Germline V gene sequence: CDR1 SGDLS, CDR2 YYNGEE. The CDR3 spells CASSPGFALRSYNEQFF. CDR3 DNA sequence: TGTGCCAGCAGCCCCGGGTTTGCCCTCAGATCCTACAATGAGCAGTTCTTC. The complete variable domain, with remaining parts taken from reference TRBV9 and TRBJ2-1, reads DSGVTQTPKHLITATGQRVTLRCSPRSGDLSVYWYQQSLDQGLQFLIQYYNGEERAKGNILERFSAQQFPDLHSELNLSSLELGDSALYFCASSPGFALRSYNEQFFGPGTRLTVL.

The chain joins TRBV12-3 or TRBV12-4 to TRBJ1-5, with no clear D. Trimming removed 3 bases at V and 2 bases at J, with 17 bases between. This CDR3 contains 17 residues. Here the CDR3 DNA reads TGTGCCAGCAGTTTGCGCCTTTCAGACCTTCGCAATCAGCCCCAGCATTTT. As protein: CASSLRLSDLRNQPQHF.

The chain links TRBV28 to TRBJ2-7; D perhaps matches TRBD2 (5 bases). The V end lost 2 bases, the J end lost 0 bases, and 11 bases lay between the germline ends. Germline values: CDR1 MDHEN, CDR2 SYDVKM. This CDR3 contains 15 residues. CDR3 coding DNA: TGTGCCAGCAGTTTAGAGTACGGGGTCTCCTACGAGCAGTACTTC. Translating it yields CASSLEYGVSYEQYF.